This T cell receptor (beta chain) was recovered during a study of T cell responses to AZD1222 COVID-19 vaccine. TCRdb's copy holds only in-frame clones and misses some; the assay was immunoSEQ multiplex PCR. The sample includes 180,000 or so clones, 88% of them seen just once. V dropped 2 bases and J dropped 4 bases, with 8 bases sitting between them. The CDR3 loop spans 13 amino acids. Germline V lookup: CDR1 MNHNS, CDR2 SASEGT. The gene calls are TRBV6-1 and TRBJ1-2; D is unresolved. The source of this sequence is an adult in good health. The sequencing here drew on peripheral blood, taken on day 0 of AZD1222 vaccination. This chain's CDR3 is CASSETAPYGYTF. The DNA for the CDR3 is TGTGCCAGCAGTGAAACCGCTCCCTATGGCTACACCTTC.